This T cell receptor beta chain stems from a study of radiotherapy plus CTLA-4 blockade in lung cancer. Study-level information: Objective responses were observed in 15% to 20% of patients, and disease control was achieved by around 31%.

Measured with immunoSEQ multiplex PCR; TCRdb has only the in-frame clones, and not every one. The table records about 80,000 clones, more than 60% of them present only once. Of note for this clone: As yet, its antigen is unknown.

This CDR3 contains 13 residues. V dropped 6 bases and J dropped 2 bases, with 11 bases sitting between them. Germline lookup yields CDR1 MDHEN and CDR2 SYDVKM. Study-level findings and limits: TCR clones of tumor origin grew in blood after radiotherapy plus ipilimumab.

The material sequenced was peripheral blood, taken from a patient treated with radiotherapy plus ipilimumab. The receptor was isolated from a human donor with non-small cell lung cancer whose response to radiotherapy plus ipilimumab could not be evaluated. Some clones in this sample may be carry-over from other donors' samples. V usage is TRBV28 and J usage is TRBJ2-7, with D perhaps TRBD1 (6 bases). The CDR3 reads CASSRGRAYEQYF. CDR3 sequence (DNA): TGTGCCAGCAGCAGGGGTAGGGCCTACGAGCAGTACTTC. The whole variable domain, remainder taken from reference TRBV28 and TRBJ2-7, is DVKVTQSSRYLVKRTGEKVFLECVQDMDHENMFWYRQDPGLGLRLIYFSYDVKMKEKGDIPEGYSVSREKKERFSLILESASTNQTSMYLCASSRGRAYEQYFGPGTRLTVT.